The 6 T cell receptor beta chains listed next were all sequenced from one sample in a study of cytomegalovirus exposure and HLA in healthy donors. A multiplex PCR was run with 60 Vbeta primers and 13 Jbeta primers. Profiling relied on immunoSEQ multiplex PCR, and the TCRdb table lists in-frame clones only, not all of them. Of 100,000 to 150,000 clones listed, over 65% are singletons. What was sequenced was PBMCs. These receptors originate from a man aged 18 to 35 in good health and CMV-seropositive.

This chain joins TRBV30 and TRBJ2-7, with D maybe TRBD1 (6 bases). Germline V gene data show CDR1 as GTSNPN and CDR2 as SVGIG (reference sequence). V gave up 2 bases and J gave up 0 bases, with 14 bases separating them. The CDR3 is made up of 15 amino acids. CDR3 sequence: CAWSRSQGRSYEQYF. As DNA, the CDR3 is TGTGCCTGGAGTCGGTCGCAGGGGCGCTCCTACGAGCAGTACTTC.

V is TRBV11-2 and J is TRBJ1-4; TRBD1 matches at 8 bases. This CDR3 comprises 17 residues. Germline V gene lookup returns CDR1 SGHAT and CDR2 FQNNGV. With V trimmed by 2 bases and J by 8 bases, 13 bases remained unmatched. CDR3 amino acids: CASSLRQGIRSEEKLFF. CDR3 nucleotides: TGTGCCAGCAGCTTAAGACAGGGGATTCGGTCCGAGGAAAAACTGTTTTTT.

This rearrangement joins TRBV19 to TRBJ2-5; TRBD2 aligns across 8 bases. The V gene's germline CDR1 is LNHDA and CDR2 SQIVND (reference sequence). V lost 5 bases, J lost 3 bases, and 8 bases stayed unmatched. This CDR3 comprises 15 residues. The chain's CDR3 is CASSSPGRGKETQYF. In DNA form, the CDR3 reads TGTGCCAGTAGTTCCCCCGGGAGGGGAAAAGAGACCCAGTACTTC.

This sequence joins TRBV19 and TRBJ1-2; 9 nucleotides match TRBD1. The V segment lost 6 bases and the J segment 7 bases; nucleotides outside the gene matches: 6. The germline V gene has CDR1 LNHDA and CDR2 SQIVND (reference sequence). CDR3 length: 13 amino acids. CDR3 region: CASRNDRGFGYTF. DNA of the CDR3: TGTGCCAGTAGGAATGACAGGGGGTTTGGCTACACCTTC.

The rearrangement joins TRBV6-6 to TRBJ1-1; tentative D call: TRBD1 (6 bases). V gave up 6 bases and J gave up 5 bases, with 13 bases separating them. Per the germline V gene, CDR1 is MNHNY and CDR2 is SVGAGI (reference sequence). This CDR3 has 13 amino acids. The DNA of the CDR3 is TGTGCCAGCAGCCACAGGGTTGAGACTGAAGCTTTCTTT. Translated: CASSHRVETEAFF.

The chain has TRBV5-4 and TRBJ2-7, with TRBD1 matching 9 bases. The CDR3 is 17 residues long. Germline lookup yields CDR1 SGHNT and CDR2 YYREEE (reference sequence). With V trimmed by 1 base and J by 0 bases, 8 bases remained unmatched. CDR3 DNA: TGTGCCAGCAGCTTGCTGGGTTGGGGACAGGGCTCCTACGAGCAGTACTTC. It encodes CASSLLGWGQGSYEQYF.